This passage covers 21 T cell receptor beta chains from one sample sequenced in a study of CD8 T cells in Susac syndrome. Random hexamers were used to reverse transcribe an amount of roughly 0.5 to 1 ug RNA. Using its own MiXCR run on the immunoSEQ multiplex PCR reads, TCRdb lists one record per CDR3 protein. Of hundreds of thousands of distinct CDR3 sequences in the sample, 94% were seen once. The sample consisted of CD4+ T cells from PBMCs. Receptor source: a human donor with Susac syndrome.

V and J are TRBV10-2 and TRBJ2-7; either TRBD1 or TRBD2 may fit D (5 bases each). Germline CDR1 is WSHSY and CDR2 is SAAADI. The CDR3 runs to 14 residues. The V end lost 6 bases, the J end lost 5 bases, and 17 bases lay between the germline ends. The CDR3 region has the DNA TGCGCCAGCAGCGTGACCGGCAGGGAGAACGAGCAGTACTTC. Amino acid sequence: CASSVTGRENEQYF.

The chain carries TRBV6-2 or TRBV6-3 and TRBJ1-1; D is undetermined. Per the germline V gene, CDR1 is MNHEY and CDR2 is SVGEGT. The CDR3 length is 14 residues. Trimming left V 0 bases short and J 4 bases short, with 9 bases between. CDR3 loop: CASSYSEPTTEAFF. Here the CDR3 DNA reads TGTGCCAGCAGTTACTCCGAACCGACCACTGAAGCTTTCTTT.

The chain recombines TRBV29-1 with TRBJ1-1; no reliable D call. Trimming stripped 5 bases from V and 1 base from J, with 11 bases between. CDR3 length: 13 amino acids. Germline V gives CDR1 SQVTM, CDR2 ANQGSEA. CDR3 nucleotide sequence: TGCAGCGTTCAAAGGACGGCGAACACTGAAGCTTTCTTT. This sequence encodes CSVQRTANTEAFF.

This clonotype was detected only once. The rearrangement uses TRBV30 and TRBJ2-2; 11 positions match TRBD1. V was clipped by 4 bases and J by 5 bases; unmatched bases: 9. Germline V gene sequence: CDR1 GTSNPN, CDR2 SVGIG (reference sequence). CDR3 size: 16 residues. The CDR3 is CAWTFLGTGGTGELFF. The CDR3 DNA sequence: TGTGCCTGGACTTTCCTCGGGACAGGGGGGACCGGGGAGCTGTTTTTT.

The V gene is TRBV5-1, the J gene TRBJ2-7; D is ambiguous. This CDR3 contains 12 residues. CDR1 is SGHRS and CDR2 is YFSETQ in the germline V gene. The V and J ends lost 7 bases and 3 bases respectively, with 11 bases between them. CDR3 DNA: TGCGCCAGCGCCGACAACATCTACGAGCAGTACTTC. Its protein product is CASADNIYEQYF.

The rearrangement links TRBV20-1 to TRBJ2-3; 7 nucleotides match TRBD2. Germline trimming cut 3 bases from V and 2 bases from J; bases unmatched to any gene: 11. Germline loops: CDR1 DFQATT, CDR2 SNEGSKA (reference sequence). This CDR3 is built from 16 residues. As DNA, the CDR3 is TGCAGTGCTAGCCCTCTAGCGGACGCCATCACAGATACGCAGTATTTT. It translates to CSASPLADAITDTQYF.

J is TRBJ2-5 and V is TRBV6-5; D unresolved. Trimming pared 7 bases from V and 0 bases from J, leaving 12 bases between. Germline V lookup: CDR1 MNHEY, CDR2 SVGAGI. The CDR3 extends over 14 amino acids. Here the CDR3 DNA reads TGTGCCAGCACTCGACGTGGGTACCAAGAGACCCAGTACTTC. Its protein is CASTRRGYQETQYF.

The chain joins TRBV20-1 to TRBJ2-1; D might be TRBD1 (5 bases). Germline lookup yields CDR1 DFQATT and CDR2 SNEGSKA (reference sequence). This CDR3 has 12 residues. V was shortened by 4 bases and J by 8 bases, with 12 bases between the two germline ends. CDR3 sequence reads: CSAKGHLHEQFF. The DNA for the CDR3 is TGCAGTGCTAAAGGACACCTCCATGAGCAGTTCTTC.

This chain uses TRBV25-1 with TRBJ2-1, with D possibly matching TRBD1 (6 bases). V was cut by 5 bases and J by 3 bases, with 11 bases left in between. CDR3 length: 14 residues. The germline CDR1 and CDR2 sequences are MGHDK and SYGVNS. CDR3 amino acids: CASSPHRDYNEQFF. The CDR3 coding sequence is TGTGCCAGCAGTCCACACAGGGACTACAATGAGCAGTTCTTC.

This CDR3 reads CASSLSGTDQPQHF. CDR3 in DNA: TGCGCCAGCAGCTTATCCGGGACGGATCAGCCCCAGCATTTT. The chain combines TRBV5-1 with TRBJ1-5; possible D gene TRBD1, 5 bases. V was clipped by 2 bases and J by 5 bases, with 11 bases between them. Germline V CDR1 and CDR2: SGHRS, YFSETQ. The CDR3 has 14 amino acids. The full variable domain, with the rest looked up from reference TRBV5-1 and TRBJ1-5, is KAGVTQTPRYLIKTRGQQVTLSCSPISGHRSVSWYQQTPGQGLQFLFEYFSETQRNKGNFPGRFSGRQFSNSRSEMNVSTLELGDSALYLCASSLSGTDQPQHFGDGTRLSIL.

The chain combines TRBV7-9 with TRBJ2-1, with TRBD1 as a possible D gene (6 bases). The length of the CDR3 is 13 residues. V was shortened by 5 bases and J by 6 bases, with 11 bases between the two germline ends. In germline, CDR1 is SEHNR, CDR2 FQNEAQ (reference sequence). The CDR3 sequence: CASSRDRRNEQFF. In DNA form, the CDR3 reads TGTGCCAGCAGCCGCGACAGGCGCAATGAGCAGTTCTTC.

The chain is built from TRBV6-2 or TRBV6-3 and TRBJ1-5; D is unresolved. The CDR3 extends over 16 amino acids. The germline CDR1 and CDR2 sequences are MNHEY and SVGEGT. V was pared by 7 bases and J by 4 bases, with 20 bases between. The CDR3, as DNA: TGTGCCAGCACCCCCCGAGGAGGAAGAGTTAATCAGCCCCAGCATTTT. It is translated as CASTPRGGRVNQPQHF.

The CDR3 protein is CASSERGNRYTF. For the CDR3, the DNA is TGCGCCAGCAGTGAGAGAGGGAATCGCTACACCTTC. The chain couples TRBV10-2 to TRBJ1-2; D remains ambiguous. Germline assignment: CDR1 WSHSY and CDR2 SAAADI. The CDR3 runs to 12 residues. Trimming took off 2 bases at V and 9 bases at J, with 10 bases between the two ends.

This sequence joins TRBV19 and TRBJ2-3; no definite D call. Trimming took off 6 bases at V and 5 bases at J, with 12 bases between the two ends. Per germline, CDR1 LNHDA and CDR2 SQIVND (reference sequence). This CDR3 region has 13 residues. The chain's CDR3 is CASRTLGLDTQYF. CDR3 in DNA: TGTGCCAGTAGGACCCTGGGGTTAGATACGCAGTATTTT.

This clonotype was picked up one time. V is TRBV9 and J is TRBJ2-1; 15 bases fit TRBD2. The germline V gene encodes CDR1 SGDLS and CDR2 YYNGEE. The V gene end was trimmed by 0 bases and the J gene end by 9 bases; junction bases not matched to a gene: 4. This CDR3 is built from 16 residues. CDR3 loop: CASSVDPGLAGGEQFF. CDR3 sequence (DNA): TGTGCCAGCAGCGTAGATCCGGGACTAGCGGGAGGTGAGCAGTTCTTC.

The chain combines TRBV20-1 with TRBJ1-6, with a possible D match to TRBD1 (6 bases). Trimming shortened V by 5 bases and J by 0 bases, and 14 bases separated the two germline ends. Per germline, CDR1 DFQATT and CDR2 SNEGSKA (reference sequence). The CDR3 runs to 16 residues. CDR3 residues: CSAATGRGSYNSPLHF. CDR3 in DNA: TGCAGTGCTGCAACAGGGAGGGGCTCCTATAATTCACCCCTCCACTTT.

The chain is built from TRBV6-1 and TRBJ1-6; no definite D call. V lost 7 bases and J 1 base, leaving 17 bases between the germline ends. Germline CDR1 and CDR2: MNHNS and SASEGT. The CDR3 is 17 amino acids. CDR3 DNA: TGTGCCAGCACCCGGGAGACGAGCGGTTCCTATAATTCACCCCTCCACTTT. As protein: CASTRETSGSYNSPLHF.

The rearrangement links TRBV11-2 to TRBJ1-2, with D possibly TRBD1 on 5 matching bases. Trimming removed 5 bases at V and 8 bases at J, with 15 bases between. CDR3 length equals 13 residues. From germline, CDR1 is SGHAT and CDR2 FQNNGV. The chain's CDR3 is CASSPQGGGGYTF. CDR3 DNA: TGTGCCAGCAGCCCTCAGGGCGGGGGAGGCTACACCTTC.

The chain has TRBV11-2 and TRBJ1-3; D unclear. V lost 5 bases and J 4 bases, leaving 18 bases between the germline ends. Germline V gives CDR1 SGHAT, CDR2 FQNNGV. The CDR3 spans 16 residues. This CDR3 reads CASSPTGSQPGNTIYF. The CDR3 DNA is TGTGCCAGCAGCCCCACCGGTAGCCAGCCAGGAAACACCATATATTTT.

The CDR3: CAYGPYEQYF. CDR3 DNA sequence: TGTGCCTATGGTCCCTACGAGCAGTACTTC. The chain is built from TRBV30 and TRBJ2-7; D unclear. The CDR3 has 10 amino acids. Germline V CDR1 and CDR2: GTSNPN, SVGIG (reference sequence). Trimming stripped 7 bases from V and 2 bases from J, with 6 bases between.

Only one count was recorded for this clonotype. The chain joins TRBV6-2 or TRBV6-3 to TRBJ1-5; D unresolved. With 6 bases removed from V and 11 bases from J, the gap between germline ends came to 11 bases. This CDR3 is built from 11 residues. Germline V gene sequence: CDR1 MNHEY, CDR2 SVGEGT. CDR3 protein: CASSGVEAQHF. CDR3 bases: TGTGCCAGCAGCGGTGTAGAGGCCCAGCATTTT.